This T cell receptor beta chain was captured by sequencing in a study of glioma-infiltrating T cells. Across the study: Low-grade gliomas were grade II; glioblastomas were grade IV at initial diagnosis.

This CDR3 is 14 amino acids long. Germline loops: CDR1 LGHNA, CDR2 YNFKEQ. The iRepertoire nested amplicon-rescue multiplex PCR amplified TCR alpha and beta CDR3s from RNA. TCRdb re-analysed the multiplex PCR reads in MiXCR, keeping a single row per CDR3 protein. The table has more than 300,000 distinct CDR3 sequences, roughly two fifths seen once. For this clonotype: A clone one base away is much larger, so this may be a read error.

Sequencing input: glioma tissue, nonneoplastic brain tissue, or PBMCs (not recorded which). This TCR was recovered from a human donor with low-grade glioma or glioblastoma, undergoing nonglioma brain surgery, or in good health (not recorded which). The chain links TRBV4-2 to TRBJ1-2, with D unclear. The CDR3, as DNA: TGTGCCAGCAGCCAAGATGGGCGGAACTATGGCTACTCCTTC. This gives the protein CASSQDGRNYGYSF.